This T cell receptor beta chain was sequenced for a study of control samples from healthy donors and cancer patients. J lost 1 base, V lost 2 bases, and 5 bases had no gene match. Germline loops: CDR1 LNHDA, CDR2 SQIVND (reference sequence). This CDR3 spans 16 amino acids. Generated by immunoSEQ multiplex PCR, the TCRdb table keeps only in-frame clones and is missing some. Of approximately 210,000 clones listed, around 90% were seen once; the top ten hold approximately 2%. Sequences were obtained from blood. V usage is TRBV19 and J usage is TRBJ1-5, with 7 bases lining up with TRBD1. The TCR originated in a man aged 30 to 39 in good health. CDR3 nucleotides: TGTGCCAGTAGTATAAAGGGGGCGCGAAGCAATCAGCCCCAGCATTTT. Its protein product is CASSIKGARSNQPQHF.